This T cell receptor (beta chain) was obtained from a study of shared clonotypes between healthy human individuals. Per sorted-subset replicate PCR, input was roughly 220 ng DNA, representing tens of thousands of T cell genomes. Generated by immunoSEQ multiplex PCR, the TCRdb table keeps only in-frame clones and is missing some. The table lists hundreds of thousands of clones, roughly 73% of them singletons. Investigators divided CD4+ cells into CD45RA+ naive and CD45RA-negative memory subsets. Findings of the study overall: A few donors shared roughly 5% of their naive CD4 clonotypes.

CDR1 SGHTA and CDR2 FQGNSA come from the germline V gene. The CDR3 contains 16 residues. Between the trimmed V and J ends, which lost 5 bases and 4 bases, there was a span of 15 bases. Regarding this clone: What it binds is unknown.

This chain uses TRBV7-2 with TRBJ2-6, with D possibly being TRBD1 (5 bases). The material sequenced was memory CD4+ T cells sorted from blood. Indicated subset: CD45RA-negative fraction. The receptor's source is a woman in her thirties in good health. The CDR3 DNA sequence: TGTGCCAGCAGCCCCCGGAAGGGGTCAGGGGCCAACGTCCTGACTTTC. Encoded protein: CASSPRKGSGANVLTF.